What follows are 9 T cell receptor beta chains derived from one specimen sequenced in a study of cytomegalovirus exposure and HLA in healthy donors. The PCR used 60 Vbeta and 13 Jbeta primers. Data came from immunoSEQ multiplex PCR; TCRdb stores just in-frame clones and leaves some out. Seen here are approximately 160,000 clones, roughly 82% observed once, and the top ten hold approximately 1.6%. Sample: PBMCs. The receptors were sampled from a woman in her 30s in good health and CMV-seronegative.

This chain connects TRBV30 to TRBJ2-1; D remains unclear. CDR3 length equals 13 residues. V shed 0 bases and J shed 9 bases, with 12 bases lying between them. Germline V gene data show CDR1 as GTSNPN and CDR2 as SVGIG (reference sequence). DNA of the CDR3: TGTGCCTGGAGTGTACAAGTGTGGTTTGAGCAGTTCTTC. It encodes CAWSVQVWFEQFF.

In DNA, the CDR3 is TGTGCCAGCAGCTTAGGAACCGGGACAACCGATGAGCAGTTCTTC. It specifies CASSLGTGTTDEQFF. The chain carries TRBV7-7 and TRBJ2-1, with a tentative D call TRBD1 (6 bases). This CDR3 region has 15 residues. V was clipped by 1 base and J by 8 bases, with 15 bases between them. Germline V lookup: CDR1 SSHAT, CDR2 FNYEAQ (reference sequence).

This chain connects TRBV5-4 to TRBJ1-1; 8 bases align to TRBD1. The CDR3 runs 18 residues. Trimming at V came to 5 bases and at J to 4 bases, leaving 19 bases not matched to a gene. CDR1 SGHNT and CDR2 YYREEE come from the germline V gene (reference sequence). Written as DNA, the CDR3 is TGTGCCAGCAGTCCGGAATGGGGCAGGGGGCAAAGGGGCACTGAAGCTTTCTTT. Encoded protein: CASSPEWGRGQRGTEAFF.

This chain uses TRBV11-2 with TRBJ2-7, with D possibly being TRBD2 (5 bases). The CDR3 runs 13 residues. Germline V gives CDR1 SGHAT, CDR2 FQNNGV. V was shortened by 5 bases and J by 3 bases, with 11 bases between the two germline ends. The CDR3 region is CASSISEFYEQYF. The CDR3 bases are TGTGCCAGCAGCATTAGCGAATTCTACGAGCAGTACTTC.

Only one count was recorded for this clone. The V gene is TRBV7-2, the J gene TRBJ2-7, with 8 bases identical to TRBD1. This CDR3 region has 15 residues. V was pared by 4 bases and J by 5 bases, with 10 bases of the junction left unmatched. Germline loops: CDR1 SGHTA, CDR2 FQGNSA. DNA for the CDR3: TGTGCCAGCAGCTCTCAGACAGGGGCGAAGGACGAGCAGTACTTC. As protein: CASSSQTGAKDEQYF.

This sequence joins TRBV6-5 and TRBJ1-2, with 9 bases aligning to TRBD1. Germline trimming cut 5 bases from V and 9 bases from J; bases unmatched to any gene: 7. The CDR3 loop spans 13 amino acids. Germline values: CDR1 MNHEY, CDR2 SVGAGI. Here the CDR3 reads CASSLTGTGSYTF. The DNA for the CDR3 is TGTGCCAGCAGTCTCACCGGGACAGGGAGCTACACCTTC.

The CDR3: CSAPRGEEYTF. Here the CDR3 DNA reads TGCAGCGCTCCCAGGGGCGAGGAGTACACCTTC. This chain joins TRBV29-1 and TRBJ1-2; perhaps TRBD1 as D (6 bases). The CDR3 has 11 amino acids. Between the trimmed V and J ends, which lost 7 bases and 11 bases, there was a span of 17 bases. Germline lookup yields CDR1 SQVTM and CDR2 ANQGSEA.

The V and J genes are TRBV25-1 and TRBJ2-2, with TRBD1 matching 12 bases. Trimming removed 3 bases from V and 8 bases from J; junction bases left unmatched: 13. Looked up from germline, CDR1 is MGHDK and CDR2 is SYGVNS. The CDR3 sequence is 18 residues long. CDR3 protein: CASSDHQPGQGALGELFF. The CDR3 DNA sequence: TGTGCCAGCAGTGACCATCAACCGGGACAGGGGGCTCTTGGGGAGCTGTTTTTT. The variable domain in full, with the rest retrieved from reference TRBV25-1 and TRBJ2-2, is EADIYQTPRYLVIGTGKKITLECSQTMGHDKMYWYQQDPGMELHLIHYSYGVNSTEKGDLSSESTVSRIRTEHFPLTLESARPSHTSQYLCASSDHQPGQGALGELFFGEGSRLTVL.

The V and J genes are TRBV19 and TRBJ2-3, with 7 bases aligning to TRBD2. Unmatched junction bases numbered 3, after V lost 6 bases and J lost 3 bases. The CDR3 consists of 13 residues. Germline V gene lookup returns CDR1 LNHDA and CDR2 SQIVND (reference sequence). This CDR3 reads CASRSSGTDTQYF. The CDR3, as DNA: TGTGCCAGTAGAAGTAGCGGGACAGATACGCAGTATTTT.